These 13 T cell receptor beta chains came from one sample sequenced in a study of cytomegalovirus exposure and HLA in healthy donors. The PCR was carried out with 60 Vbeta primers and 13 Jbeta primers. Clones were sequenced by immunoSEQ multiplex PCR, and TCRdb holds only the in-frame ones, with some missing. This table holds some 200,000 clones, 76% found once. Input material: PBMCs. The receptors stem from a man aged 18 to 30 in good health and CMV-seronegative.

The chain has TRBV6-1 and TRBJ1-5; no definite D call. Trimming cost V 2 bases and J 6 bases, with 8 bases left between them. The CDR3 is made up of 13 amino acids. Germline V gene lookup returns CDR1 MNHNS and CDR2 SASEGT. The CDR3 loop is CASSESVVQPQHF. The CDR3, as DNA: TGTGCCAGCAGTGAATCAGTCGTTCAGCCCCAGCATTTT.

The rearrangement uses TRBV28 and TRBJ2-7; D is perhaps TRBD1 (7 bases). Germline values: CDR1 MDHEN, CDR2 SYDVKM. Trimming took off 6 bases at V and 2 bases at J, with 23 bases between the two ends. CDR3 length: 17 amino acids. The CDR3 nucleotides are TGTGCCAGCAGACTCCCCCAGGGGGGCACTCGAACCTACGAGCAGTACTTC. Translation: CASRLPQGGTRTYEQYF.

The chain links TRBV6-1 to TRBJ2-7; D might be TRBD1 (6 bases). The CDR3 runs to 15 residues. Between the trimmed V and J ends, which lost 0 bases and 3 bases, there was a span of 12 bases. In germline, CDR1 is MNHNS, CDR2 SASEGT. The CDR3 region has the DNA TGTGCCAGCAGTGAAGCATGGACAGTCGGCTACGAGCAGTACTTC. It translates to CASSEAWTVGYEQYF.

The sample holds a few counts of this clone. J is TRBJ2-7 and V is TRBV29-1; 9 positions agree with TRBD2. V shed 2 bases, J shed 3 bases, and the junction held 2 bases outside the gene matches. The germline V gene encodes CDR1 SQVTM and CDR2 ANQGSEA. The CDR3 consists of 13 residues. The CDR3 region is CSVELAGFYEQYF. In DNA, the CDR3 is TGCAGCGTTGAACTAGCGGGATTCTACGAGCAGTACTTC.

CDR3 nucleotide sequence: TGCGCCAGCAGCTTCGGGGAGGGTCCAGATACGCAGTATTTT. Its protein product is CASSFGEGPDTQYF. This rearrangement joins TRBV5-1 to TRBJ2-3; 7 bases line up with TRBD2. With V trimmed by 2 bases and J by 4 bases, 4 bases remained unmatched. The CDR3 extends over 14 amino acids. Germline CDR1 reads SGHRS; CDR2 reads YFSETQ.

Comments on this clone: Germline is not matched at one junction end, which may reflect a read error. This chain links TRBV18 with TRBJ2-5; TRBD2 matches 7 bases. CDR3 size: 14 residues. Germline loops: CDR1 KGHSH, CDR2 LQKENI. The CDR3 protein is CASPPGRGQETQYF. Here the CDR3 DNA reads TGTGCCAGCCCACCTGGGAGGGGCCAAGAGACCCAGTACTTC.

The chain couples TRBV7-9 to TRBJ1-5; tentative D call: TRBD1 (5 bases). Germline CDR1 is SEHNR and CDR2 is FQNEAQ (reference sequence). The V end lost 1 base, the J end lost 5 bases, and 12 bases lay between the germline ends. This CDR3 spans 15 amino acids. The CDR3 spells CASSLGQGLDQPQHF. DNA of the CDR3: TGTGCCAGCAGCTTAGGGCAGGGCCTGGATCAGCCCCAGCATTTT.

The chain carries TRBV19 and TRBJ1-5; D is unclear. The germline V gene has CDR1 LNHDA and CDR2 SQIVND (reference sequence). CDR3 length equals 14 residues. The V end was cut by 10 bases, the J end by 1 base, with 14 bases between. The CDR3 nucleotides read TGTGCCACCACGATGGGGAGCAGCAATCAGCCCCAGCATTTT. It translates to CATTMGSSNQPQHF.

The CDR3 sequence: CAMLTSGSLEQYF. In DNA, the CDR3 is TGTGCCATGCTGACTAGCGGGAGTCTCGAGCAGTACTTC. V and J are TRBV2 and TRBJ2-5; 12 bases agree with TRBD2. The J call may be incorrect, as the DNA end agrees better with TRBJ2-7. In germline, CDR1 is SNHLY, CDR2 FYNNEI. CDR3 size: 13 residues.

The chain is built from TRBV29-1 and TRBJ1-3; unclear D gene. Trimming cost V 2 bases and J 0 bases, with 5 bases left between them. The V gene's germline CDR1 is SQVTM and CDR2 ANQGSEA. The CDR3 extends over 13 amino acids. CDR3 sequence: CSVETHSGNTIYF. The CDR3 region has the DNA TGCAGCGTTGAAACACACTCTGGAAACACCATATATTTT.

This clone was counted a single time. The chain carries TRBV6-5 and TRBJ1-2, with TRBD1 as a possible D gene (5 bases). Germline V gene sequence: CDR1 MNHEY, CDR2 SVGAGI. The CDR3 is made up of 12 amino acids. V was clipped by 7 bases and J by 6 bases, with 12 bases between them. The CDR3 coding sequence is TGTGCCAGCACCACGGGGGGTGATGGCTACACCTTC. Encoded protein: CASTTGGDGYTF.

V gene TRBV6-5 combines with J gene TRBJ2-1; D uncertain. The CDR3 has 13 amino acids. V gave up 6 bases and J gave up 0 bases, with 6 bases separating them. CDR1 is MNHEY, CDR2 SVGAGI, per germline. CDR3 nucleotide sequence: TGTGCCAGCAGGGCTAGCTCCTACAATGAGCAGTTCTTC. Translation: CASRASSYNEQFF.

This clone has just one count. The junction and the germline gene differ at one end; a read error may be behind it. The CDR3 sequence is CAGSETGDPFHGYTF. In DNA form, the CDR3 reads TGTGCCGGCAGTGAAACAGGGGATCCGTTTCATGGCTACACCTTC. The genes are TRBV6-1 and TRBJ1-2; 7 nucleotides agree with TRBD1. This CDR3 has 15 amino acids. The germline CDR1 and CDR2 sequences are MNHNS and SASEGT.